Listed below are T cell receptor beta chains from one sample, sequenced in a study of human T cells and chemical hapten exposure. MiXCR, applied by TCRdb to the RACE reads, yields one record per CDR3 protein. The table lists 150,000 to 200,000 distinct CDR3 sequences, 20% to 25% of them singletons. Specimen: whole blood, collected in connection with sensitization to the hapten diphenylcyclopropenone (DPC). The receptors here all came from a woman aged 40 to 50 with alopecia areata. Some clones in this sample may be carry-over from other donors' samples. Each CDR3 is given with its conserved first and last residue. The D gene is left open where the match is weak. The size of a clone is reported for some rows only, either as once, few or many, or as a class for expanded clones.

TRBJ2-7 | . | . | TRBV5-1 | TGCGCCAGCAGCTCAGGGGCAGGCCCGGAGCAGTACTTC | CASSSGAGPEQYF
TRBJ2-7 | . | TRBD2 | TRBV4-3 | TGCGCCAGCAGCCAGCATTACACACCGGGACTAGCGGGAAACCTTGGAACCTACGAGCAGTACTTC | CASSQHYTPGLAGNLGTYEQYF
TRBJ1-6 | . | TRBD1 | TRBV28 | TGTGCCAGCAGTTTAGGGACAGCCTATAATTCACCCCTCCACTTT | CASSLGTAYNSPLHF
TRBJ2-7 | . | TRBD2 | TRBV5-1 | TGCGCCAGCAGCTTGGCTAGCGGGAGGGGGCACGAGCAGTACTTC | CASSLASGRGHEQYF
TRBJ1-5 | . | . | TRBV29-1 | TGCAGCGTTGAAGAGAACCCTAATCAGCCCCAGCATTTT | CSVEENPNQPQHF
TRBJ2-1 | few | TRBD2 | TRBV29-1 | TGCAGCGTGCGCAGGACTAGCGGGAGGGGTGAGCAGTTCTTC | CSVRRTSGRGEQFF
TRBJ1-1 | few | . | TRBV7-3 | TGTGCCAGCAGCTTAACGGTAGGGACGAAAGCTTTCTTT | CASSLTVGTKAFF
TRBJ2-5 | . | TRBD2 | TRBV7-9 | TGTGCCAGCAGCTTAGTCGGTAGCGGGACCCAAGAGACCCAGTACTTC | CASSLVGSGTQETQYF
TRBJ2-7 | . | . | TRBV5-1 | TGCGCCAGCAAGGAATGGGCGGGGACCTACGAGCAGTACTTC | CASKEWAGTYEQYF
TRBJ2-3 | . | . | TRBV11-1 | TGTGCCAGCAACAGGGACGGGCAGATAACGCAGTATTTT | CASNRDGQITQYF
TRBJ2-3 | few | . | TRBV7-2 | TGTGCCAGCAGCCTTGACTTGTACCGCACAGATACGCAGTATTTT | CASSLDLYRTDTQYF
TRBJ2-5 | . | . | TRBV20-1 | TGCAGTGCTAGACCTTCGAGCAAAGAGACCCAGTACTTC | CSARPSSKETQYF
TRBJ2-7 | . | . | TRBV29-1 | TGCAGCGTTGAGAGGGGGTACCCCTACGAGCAGTACTTC | CSVERGYPYEQYF
TRBJ1-5 | . | TRBD1 | TRBV12-3/TRBV12-4 | TGTGCCAGCAGGGCTGAGACTGGGACAGGCGGGCAGCCCCAGCATTTT | CASRAETGTGGQPQHF
TRBJ1-5 | . | . | TRBV20-1 | TGCAGTGCTCCGGGGAGTTCGGCCGGCAATCAGCCCCAGCATTTT | CSAPGSSAGNQPQHF
TRBJ2-7 | once | . | TRBV6-5 | TGTGCCAGCAAACGAGCGGACTACGAGCAGTACTTC | CASKRADYEQYF
TRBJ2-2 | . | TRBD1 | TRBV28 | TGTGCCAGCAGTTTCAGGACAGGGGTGAACACCGGGGAGCTGTTTTTT | CASSFRTGVNTGELFF
TRBJ1-5 | few | . | TRBV4-2 | TGTGCCAGCAGCCAAGATTTAATTAATCAGCCCCAGCATTTT | CASSQDLINQPQHF
TRBJ2-7 | few | . | TRBV10-3 | TGTGCCATCAGGGTCGGGGCTTTGTACGAGCAGTACTTC | CAIRVGALYEQYF
TRBJ1-1 | . | . | TRBV20-1 | TGCAGTGCTAAAGGGAACACTGAAGCTTTCTTT | CSAKGNTEAFF
TRBJ2-7 | few | . | TRBV19 | TGTGCCAGTAGTGTCCGATGGCCTTTAGACGAGCAGTACTTC | CASSVRWPLDEQYF
TRBJ2-1 | . | . | TRBV18 | TGTGCCAGCTCACCAGGGTGGGGCAATGAGCAGTTCTTC | CASSPGWGNEQFF
TRBJ1-5 | few | . | TRBV20-1 | TGCAGTGCTTTAGGGGGGGTGGGTGGCAATCAGCCCCAGCATTTT | CSALGGVGGNQPQHF
TRBJ2-1 | . | . | TRBV5-1 | TGCGCCAGCAGTTCCGGGTGGAGCTCCTACAATGAGCAGTTCTTC | CASSSGWSSYNEQFF
TRBJ2-2 | . | . | TRBV6-5 | TGTGCCAGCAGGGGCGGGACGAACACCGGGGAGCTGTTTTTT | CASRGGTNTGELFF
TRBJ1-1 | . | TRBD1 | TRBV10-3 | TGTGCCATCAGTCGGACAGGAGACACTGAAGCTTTCTTT | CAISRTGDTEAFF
TRBJ2-3 | . | . | TRBV7-3 | TGTGCCAGCAGCTTAGGGGGGACTCACACAGATACGCAGTATTTT | CASSLGGTHTDTQYF
TRBJ1-1 | few | . | TRBV5-1 | TGCGCCAGCAGCAAGGACACACTGAACACTGAAGCTTTCTTT | CASSKDTLNTEAFF
TRBJ2-1 | few | . | TRBV5-1 | TGCGCCAGCAGCTTGGGGCCGACGAATGAGCAGTTCTTC | CASSLGPTNEQFF
TRBJ2-7 | . | . | TRBV9 | TGTGCCAGCAGCGTCGGGACATGGGGAGTGCAGTACTTC | CASSVGTWGVQYF
TRBJ1-4 | many | . | TRBV7-2 | TGTGCCAGCAGCTTAAACACCCGGAATGAAAAACTGTTTTTT | CASSLNTRNEKLFF
TRBJ2-2 | . | . | TRBV5-1 | TGCGCCAGCAGCGTAACAGGGCTGAACACCGGGGAGCTGTTTTTT | CASSVTGLNTGELFF
TRBJ2-1 | many | TRBD2 | TRBV28 | TGTGCCAGCAGTTTAACGGGAGGGTCGAATGAGCAGTTCTTC | CASSLTGGSNEQFF
TRBJ1-1 | . | . | TRBV12-3/TRBV12-4 | TGTGCCAGCAGGACCCCTGGGGGGAACACTGAAGCTTTCTTT | CASRTPGGNTEAFF
TRBJ2-7 | few | . | TRBV29-1 | TGCAGCGTGAACCAATACGACGAGCAGTACTTC | CSVNQYDEQYF
TRBJ2-1 | . | TRBD2 | TRBV6-1 | TGTGCCAGCAGTGAAGCGGCGGGAGGGGGGAATGAGCAGTTCTTC | CASSEAAGGGNEQFF
TRBJ1-2 | . | . | TRBV28 | TGTGCCAGCACCATCAGGGAGGACTATGGCTACACCTTC | CASTIREDYGYTF
TRBJ2-1 | many | TRBD2 | TRBV12-3/TRBV12-4 | TGTGCCAGCAGTTTATGGACTAGCGGGAGGTACAATGAGCAGTTCTTC | CASSLWTSGRYNEQFF
TRBJ2-3 | few | TRBD2 | TRBV28 | TGTGCCAGCAGTCCATTAGCGGGAAAGGGCACAGATACGCAGTATTTT | CASSPLAGKGTDTQYF
TRBJ2-7 | . | . | TRBV5-1 | TGCGCCAGCGCGGACAGAACCTACGAGCAGTACTTC | CASADRTYEQYF
TRBJ2-4 | many | . | TRBV2 | TGTGCCAGCAGCCCCGGAAACTCGGTCCGTGGAATTCAGTACTTC | CASSPGNSVRGIQYF
TRBJ2-7 | few | . | TRBV4-2 | TGTGCCAGCAGCCCCGGGGTAACCTACGAGCAGTACTTC | CASSPGVTYEQYF
TRBJ1-3 | . | . | TRBV9 | TGTGCCAGCAGCGTAGGGACCGGCGGAAACACCATATATTTT | CASSVGTGGNTIYF
TRBJ2-4 | . | . | TRBV28 | TGTGCCAGCAACTCTCTAGTGGGAGGCCTAAAAAACATTCAGTACTTC | CASNSLVGGLKNIQYF
TRBJ2-3 | . | . | TRBV5-1 | TGCGCCAGCAGCTCCTCTCGCACAGATACGCAGTATTTT | CASSSSRTDTQYF
TRBJ1-1 | . | TRBD1 | TRBV6-5 | TGTGCCAGCAGTTACTCGACAGGGGACACTGAAGCTTTCTTT | CASSYSTGDTEAFF
TRBJ2-3 | few | TRBD2 | TRBV6-2/TRBV6-3 | TGTGCCAGCAGAGGACTAGCGGGCGGTTATACGCAGTATTTT | CASRGLAGGYTQYF
TRBJ1-2 | . | TRBD1 | TRBV11-3 | TGTGCCAGCAGCCAACAGGGGCCTCCTCTCTATGGCTACACCTTC | CASSQQGPPLYGYTF
TRBJ1-4 | few | . | TRBV29-1 | TGCAGCGTTGAGGCCCCCGGGGTAAAACTGTTTTTT | CSVEAPGVKLFF
TRBJ2-3 | . | TRBD1 | TRBV6-6 | TGTGCCAGCAGTCTGGACAGGCCAACGCAGTATTTT | CASSLDRPTQYF
TRBJ2-1 | . | . | TRBV6-2/TRBV6-3 | TGTGCCAGCAGTACCAGGACGGCGGGGCGAACGGAGCAGTTCTTC | CASSTRTAGRTEQFF
TRBJ2-7 | . | . | TRBV5-6 | TGTGCCAGCAGCTTGGGTGGCGGGGCCCAGTCCTACGAGCAGTACTTC | CASSLGGGAQSYEQYF